This T cell receptor beta chain emerged from a study of cytomegalovirus exposure and HLA in healthy donors. PCR involved 60 Vbeta and 13 Jbeta primers. Sequenced by immunoSEQ multiplex PCR; TCRdb stores in-frame clones only, minus some. Here the sample spans 130,000 or so clones, 65% to 80% being singletons. The CDR3 is 19 residues long. Trimming at V came to 3 bases and at J to 4 bases, leaving 17 bases not matched to a gene. Study findings and constraints: There were 164 TCR beta chains listed as cytomegalovirus-associated. Indistinguishable V segments such as TRBV6-2 and TRBV6-3 were excluded.

For this clone: The antigen remains unidentified.

The sequence was collected from a woman aged 40 to 50 in good health and CMV-seropositive. The rearrangement links TRBV23-1 to TRBJ1-5, with TRBD1 matching over 8 bases. TRBV23-1 is sorted into the ORF group, with uncertain function. The sequenced sample was PBMCs. This CDR3 reads CASSHLGVSGQGANQPQHF. DNA of the CDR3: TGCGCCAGCAGTCATTTAGGGGTGTCGGGGCAGGGGGCGAATCAGCCCCAGCATTTT.